The present T cell receptor (beta chain) was sequenced within a study of OX40 agonist ivuxolimab in advanced cancers. Data came from immunoSEQ multiplex PCR; TCRdb stores just in-frame clones and leaves some out. Among about 23,000 clones, 88% were seen once, and the ten largest hold roughly a third. As for this clone: The target antigen is unknown.

The germline gives CDR1 SQVTM, CDR2 ANQGSEA. The germline V and J ends were trimmed by 2 bases and 2 bases, with 14 bases remaining between them. There are 15 residues in the CDR3. Study results and limitations: At 0.1-3.0 mg/kg, partial responders had clonal expansion among the lowest observed. Doses of 0.1 to 3.0 mg/kg were accompanied by clonal expansion of CD4+ and CD8+ blood T cells by week 6.

The sequences come from CD4+ or CD8+ T cells sorted from blood, collected in a trial of the OX40 agonist ivuxolimab. The TCR comes from an adult with an advanced solid tumor such as melanoma, head and neck, liver or kidney cancer. The V and J genes are TRBV29-1 and TRBJ2-3; D may be TRBD2 (6 bases). The CDR3 DNA sequence: TGCAGCGTTGAACCGGAGGGCAGTAACACAGATACGCAGTATTTT. This encodes CSVEPEGSNTDTQYF.